This is a list of T cell receptor beta chains from one sample in a study of long-term antiretroviral therapy in people with HIV. Here immunoSEQ multiplex PCR was the method, and the copy in TCRdb shows in-frame clones only, minus some. The table lists more than 35,000 clones, more than 90% of them singletons, with less than 3% in the top ten. Sequenced material: unsorted PBMCs, taken 3.7 years after starting antiretroviral therapy. These receptors were obtained from a woman aged 50 to 60 with HIV. The CDR3 runs from the conserved cysteine through the conserved F or W. The D gene is left open where the match is weak. Only some rows state a clone size, as once, few, many or a class for expanded clones.

>TRBJ2-7|TRBV7-6|NA|TRBD1
CASSRGTGVYEQYF
TGTGCCAGCAGCCGCGGGACAGGGGTGTACGAGCAGTACTTC
>TRBJ1-1|TRBV6-5|NA|NA
CASSNGASENTEAFF
TGTGCCAGCAGCAATGGGGCCTCGGAGAACACTGAAGCTTTCTTT
>TRBJ2-7|TRBV11-2|NA|TRBD1
CASSLDRSSYEQYF
TGTGCCAGCAGCTTGGACAGGAGCTCCTACGAGCAGTACTTC
>TRBJ1-2|TRBV19|NA|TRBD1
CASSMRTGGSDGYTF
TGTGCCAGTAGTATGCGGACAGGGGGCTCTGATGGCTACACCTTC
>TRBJ2-1|TRBV6-5|NA|NA
CASSYYRLGSRNEQFF
TGTGCCAGCAGTTACTATCGGTTGGGGTCTCGGAATGAGCAGTTCTTC
>TRBJ2-2|TRBV6-4|few|NA
CASTQAGELNTGELFF
TGTGCCAGCACCCAGGCCGGAGAACTGAACACCGGGGAGCTGTTTTTT
>TRBJ1-5|TRBV18|NA|NA
CASSPRADSNQPQHF
TGTGCCAGCTCACCACGCGCGGATAGCAATCAGCCCCAGCATTTT
>TRBJ2-7|TRBV9|NA|NA
CASNRLGEYEQYF
TGTGCCAGCAACCGGTTGGGGGAGTACGAGCAGTACTTC
>TRBJ1-3|TRBV7-6|NA|NA
CASSLSGGSPNTIYF
TGTGCCAGCAGCCTATCTGGGGGGAGCCCGAACACCATATATTTT
>TRBJ1-3|TRBV5-1|NA|NA
CASSLGGSGNTIYF
TGCGCCAGCAGCTTGGGGGGTTCTGGAAACACCATATATTTT
>TRBJ1-2|TRBV19|NA|NA
CASSIVAGNYGYTF
TGTGCCAGTAGTATAGTGGCAGGCAACTATGGCTACACCTTC
>TRBJ2-1|TRBV20-1|NA|NA
CSAGEFNEQFF
TGCAGTGCAGGAGAATTCAATGAGCAGTTCTTC
>TRBJ1-2|TRBV30|NA|NA
CAWTVSGAGHGYTF
TGTGCCTGGACTGTCTCAGGGGCCGGACATGGCTACACCTTC
>TRBJ2-2|TRBV7-3|NA|NA
CASSFAHLYGELFF
TGTGCCAGCAGCTTCGCCCACCTGTACGGGGAGCTGTTTTTT
>TRBJ2-1|TRBV4-3|NA|NA
CASSQDIPAYNEQFF
TGCGCCAGCAGCCAAGATATCCCAGCCTACAATGAGCAGTTCTTC
>TRBJ2-5|TRBV11-2|few|TRBD2
CASSSTGTSGVETQYF
TGTGCCAGCAGCAGTACCGGGACTAGCGGGGTAGAGACCCAGTACTTC
>TRBJ2-1|TRBV5-8|NA|TRBD1
CASSWGRGLYNEQFF
TGTGCCAGCAGCTGGGGCAGGGGGCTCTACAATGAGCAGTTCTTC
>TRBJ2-7|TRBV19|NA|TRBD1
CASSIGTEYEQYF
TGTGCCAGTAGTATTGGGACAGAATACGAGCAGTACTTC
>TRBJ1-2|TRBV5-4|few|NA
CASSLGGAVGGYTF
TGTGCCAGCAGCTTGGGAGGGGCCGTGGGTGGCTACACCTTC
>TRBJ1-1|TRBV19|NA|NA
CASSMLRADEAFF
TGTGCCAGTAGTATGCTACGAGCCGATGAAGCTTTCTTT
>TRBJ2-1|TRBV7-2|NA|TRBD1
CASSTDRGEQFF
TGTGCCAGCAGCACAGACAGGGGTGAGCAGTTCTTC
>TRBJ1-1|TRBV6-5|NA|NA
CASLRGGTEAFF
TGTGCCAGCCTTAGGGGAGGTACTGAAGCTTTCTTT
>TRBJ2-7|TRBV10-3|NA|TRBD2
CAISALAGSSYEQYF
TGTGCCATCAGTGCACTAGCGGGGTCCTCCTACGAGCAGTACTTC
>TRBJ2-7|TRBV29-1|NA|NA
CSAQKGGYEQYF
TGCAGCGCTCAGAAGGGAGGCTACGAGCAGTACTTC
>TRBJ1-4|TRBV6-5|NA|TRBD1
CASSRGQGADEKLFF
TGTGCCAGCAGTAGAGGTCAGGGGGCAGATGAAAAACTGTTTTTT
>TRBJ2-1|TRBV2|NA|NA
CASNVLGDNYNEQFF
TGTGCCAGCAACGTCTTAGGGGACAACTACAATGAGCAGTTCTTC